This entry lists 32 T cell receptor beta chains sequenced from one sample in a study of PD-1 blockade in classical Hodgkin lymphoma. The data were produced by immunoSEQ multiplex PCR, yet TCRdb's version contains in-frame clones alone and is incomplete. The table has 25,000 to 30,000 clones, around 90% seen once. Each patient's relapse followed autologous stem cell transplantation, and brentuximab vedotin exposure varied. Isolation of CD8+ T cells from thawed PBMCs used magnetic negative selection. The input for sequencing was CD8+ T cells from blood, taken at baseline. These receptors originate from a human donor with classical Hodgkin lymphoma.

This clone was seen more than once but under ten times. J is TRBJ1-2 and V is TRBV29-1; D call uncertain. The CDR3 is 16 amino acids. V was clipped by 7 bases and J by 7 bases, with 28 bases between them. Germline V gene data show CDR1 as SQVTM and CDR2 as ANQGSEA. The CDR3 region has the DNA TGCAGCGCTCCAATCCCCCACAGCCCCGAGCGAGGTGGCTACACCTTC. Amino acid sequence: CSAPIPHSPERGGYTF. The full variable domain, with the rest looked up from reference TRBV29-1 and TRBJ1-2, is SAVISQKPSRDICQRGTSLTIQCQVDSQVTMMFWYRQQPGQSLTLIATANQGSEATYESGFVIDKFPISRPNLTFSTLTVSNMSPEDSSIYLCSAPIPHSPERGGYTFGSGTRLTVV.

The V call is TRBV9, the J call TRBJ2-3; perhaps TRBD2 as D (7 bases). V shed 4 bases and J shed 6 bases, with 18 bases lying between them. This CDR3 is 15 amino acids long. Germline-derived CDR1 and CDR2 are SGDLS and YYNGEE. The CDR3 is CASSPWSGGQDTQYF. The CDR3 DNA reads TGTGCCAGCAGCCCATGGTCGGGGGGCCAGGATACGCAGTATTTT. The full variable domain, in which reference TRBV9 and TRBJ2-3 provide the parts outside the CDR3, is DSGVTQTPKHLITATGQRVTLRCSPRSGDLSVYWYQQSLDQGLQFLIQYYNGEERAKGNILERFSAQQFPDLHSELNLSSLELGDSALYFCASSPWSGGQDTQYFGPGTRLTVL.

This clone was observed a few times. The chain joins TRBV18 to TRBJ1-1; TRBD1 matches at 7 bases. Germline loops: CDR1 KGHSH, CDR2 LQKENI. The CDR3 covers 17 residues. V lost 3 bases, J lost 4 bases, and 14 bases stayed unmatched. The CDR3, as DNA: TGTGCCAGCTCACCTTTCACCCTACAGGGGTTAGTCACTGAAGCTTTCTTT. This gives the protein CASSPFTLQGLVTEAFF.

The V call is TRBV7-9, the J call TRBJ2-7, with D unresolved. Germline loops: CDR1 SEHNR, CDR2 FQNEAQ (reference sequence). V was trimmed by 5 bases and J by 1 base, leaving 15 bases between them. The CDR3 has 15 residues. Here the CDR3 reads CASSPPLPHSYEQYF. DNA for the CDR3: TGTGCCAGCAGCCCCCCGCTCCCGCATTCCTACGAGCAGTACTTC.

The chain combines TRBV5-5 with TRBJ2-1, with D possibly matching TRBD1 (6 bases). The CDR3 has 15 residues. CDR1 SGHKS and CDR2 YYEKEE come from the germline V gene (reference sequence). Trimming cost V 2 bases and J 4 bases, with 13 bases left between them. The DNA for the CDR3 is TGTGCCAGCAGCTTCTCGATACAGGGATACAATGAGCAGTTCTTC. Protein: CASSFSIQGYNEQFF.

The chain has TRBV21-1 and TRBJ1-5. TRBV21-1 is given as a pseudogene. CDR3 length equals 19 residues. The CDR3 DNA sequence: TGTGCCAGCGGGGTTGGCACGGACGTTCGATCTCATAGCAATCAGCCCCAGCATTTT. Protein product: CASGVGTDVRSHSNQPQHF.

This sequence joins TRBV27 and TRBJ2-1, with a weak D call TRBD2 (5 bases). V gave up 5 bases and J gave up 8 bases, with 16 bases separating them. The CDR3 covers 14 residues. CDR1 and CDR2 from the germline V gene are MNHEY and SMNVEV (reference sequence). CDR3 nucleotide sequence: TGTGCCAGCAGTCCGAGGGAGTCCCGCTATGAGCAGTTCTTC. Residues: CASSPRESRYEQFF.

This rearrangement joins TRBV28 to TRBJ2-7, with 9 bases identical to TRBD2. The CDR3 consists of 13 residues. Germline V gene data show CDR1 as MDHEN and CDR2 as SYDVKM. V lost 3 bases, J lost 4 bases, and 1 base stayed unmatched. CDR3 sequence reads: CASSLTSGYEQYF. Written as DNA, the CDR3 is TGTGCCAGCAGTTTGACTAGCGGATACGAGCAGTACTTC.

The chain couples TRBV9 to TRBJ1-2; 8 bases fit TRBD1. CDR3 size: 16 residues. V dropped 2 bases and J dropped 2; count of bases not matched to a gene: 8. Germline V CDR1 and CDR2: SGDLS, YYNGEE. The CDR3 is CASSVGTDRANYGYTF. The CDR3 bases are TGTGCCAGCAGCGTGGGAACGGACAGGGCAAACTATGGCTACACCTTC.

J is TRBJ2-7 and V is TRBV10-1; D not resolved. The germline CDR1 and CDR2 sequences are WNHNN and SYGVQD (reference sequence). The V gene lost 3 bases and the J gene lost 1 base, with 10 bases spanning the gap. The CDR3 extends over 14 amino acids. In DNA form, the CDR3 reads TGCGCCAGCAGTGATTCCTTGGGATCCTACGAGCAGTACTTC. It translates to CASSDSLGSYEQYF.

The rearrangement joins TRBV2 to TRBJ2-1; the D is unclear. Trimming removed 6 bases from V and 12 bases from J, with 9 bases in between. The CDR3 spans 10 residues. The germline gives CDR1 SNHLY, CDR2 FYNNEI. CDR3 nucleotide sequence: TGTGCCAGCAGCGGGTCCTTGCAGTTCTTC. Translated: CASSGSLQFF.

The sample holds one count of this clone. The rearrangement joins TRBV4-1 to TRBJ2-3; 11 bases line up with TRBD2. Germline CDR1 MGHRA, CDR2 YSYEKL. V lost 3 bases, J lost 4 bases, and 9 bases stayed unmatched. The CDR3 spans 17 residues. CDR3 amino acids: CASSHPIAGGSADTQYF. CDR3 in DNA: TGCGCCAGCAGCCACCCGATAGCGGGAGGGTCGGCAGATACGCAGTATTTT.

V usage is TRBV9 and J usage is TRBJ1-2; D is unresolved. V was shortened by 3 bases and J by 8 bases, with 14 bases between the two germline ends. CDR3 length: 13 amino acids. Germline V gene sequence: CDR1 SGDLS, CDR2 YYNGEE. CDR3 sequence (DNA): TGTGCCAGCAGCGCGAGTCTCGCGGAAGGCTACACCTTC. It specifies CASSASLAEGYTF.

CDR3 nucleotide sequence: TGTGCCAGCAGCTTAGGTGGGAGGGCCTACGAGCAGTACTTC. Translating it yields CASSLGGRAYEQYF. The chain carries TRBV7-2 and TRBJ2-7, with 7 positions matching TRBD2. This CDR3 is built from 14 residues. J gave up 2 bases and V 1 base, and 2 bases lay outside the gene matches. Germline CDR1 reads SGHTA; CDR2 reads FQGNSA.

The CDR3 sequence is CASSPGTYGYTF. Here the CDR3 DNA reads TGTGCCAGCAGCCCAGGGACCTATGGCTACACCTTC. V usage is TRBV27 and J usage is TRBJ1-2; a weak D match, TRBD1 (5 bases). Germline V lookup: CDR1 MNHEY, CDR2 SMNVEV (reference sequence). CDR3 length: 12 residues. Deletions cut 6 bases from V and 4 bases from J, with 9 bases between.

The chain has TRBV4-1 and TRBJ2-1; TRBD2 matches at 8 bases. Germline V gene lookup returns CDR1 MGHRA and CDR2 YSYEKL. The V gene end was trimmed by 6 bases and the J gene end by 9 bases; junction bases not matched to a gene: 1. This CDR3 is built from 11 residues. The CDR3 loop reads CASRAGVEQFF. CDR3 coding DNA: TGCGCCAGCAGAGCGGGAGTTGAGCAGTTCTTC.

The rearrangement links TRBV14 to TRBJ1-4; D not resolved. V lost 0 bases, J lost 4 bases, and 9 bases lay in between. Germline V gives CDR1 SGHDN, CDR2 FVKESK. The CDR3 runs to 15 residues. The CDR3 region is CASSQDGRLNEKLFF. DNA of the CDR3: TGTGCCAGCAGCCAAGATGGGAGACTTAATGAAAAACTGTTTTTT.

The table lists this clone with a count of one. The rearrangement links TRBV11-2 to TRBJ2-1, with 16 bases that match TRBD2. V gave up 6 bases and J gave up 8 bases; unmatched junction bases: 4. Germline assignment: CDR1 SGHAT and CDR2 FQNNGV. This CDR3 region has 15 residues. DNA of the CDR3: TGTGCCAGCAGGACGGGACTAGCGGGAGGGGATGAGCAGTTCTTC. Translated: CASRTGLAGGDEQFF.

Here the CDR3 reads CASSDSGYGDTF. The DNA for the CDR3 is TGCGCCAGCAGTGATTCGGGGTATGGGGACACCTTC. The gene calls are TRBV10-2 and TRBJ1-2; D ambiguous. With 3 bases removed from V and 12 bases from J, the gap between germline ends came to 14 bases. CDR1 and CDR2 (germline): WSHSY, SAAADI. This CDR3 has 12 residues.

The chain recombines TRBV5-1 with TRBJ2-7; 7 positions agree with TRBD1. Per germline, CDR1 SGHRS and CDR2 YFSETQ. Trimming removed 1 base from V and 0 bases from J; junction bases left unmatched: 4. The CDR3 contains 15 residues. The CDR3 loop is CASSLPDRPSYEQYF. CDR3 nucleotides: TGCGCCAGCAGCTTGCCGGACAGGCCCTCCTACGAGCAGTACTTC.

This chain's CDR3 is CASSLLLNPSHEQFF. The CDR3 coding sequence is TGTGCCAGCAGTTTGTTACTAAACCCCTCCCATGAGCAGTTCTTC. The rearrangement joins TRBV28 to TRBJ2-1, with D unclear. Germline V gene lookup returns CDR1 MDHEN and CDR2 SYDVKM. The CDR3 contains 15 residues. The germline V and J ends were trimmed by 3 bases and 8 bases, with 17 bases remaining between them.

CDR3 in DNA: TGTGCCAGCAGGGTCTACTGGGACCACTCTGGCTACACCTTC. This sequence encodes CASRVYWDHSGYTF. J is TRBJ1-2 and V is TRBV28; D perhaps matches TRBD1 (5 bases). The V end was cut by 6 bases, the J end by 7 bases, with 18 bases between. CDR3 length: 14 amino acids. CDR1 MDHEN and CDR2 SYDVKM come from the germline V gene.

The gene calls are TRBV28 and TRBJ2-7, with TRBD2 as a possible D gene (5 bases). V was clipped by 4 bases and J by 2 bases, with 36 bases between them. The germline V gene encodes CDR1 MDHEN and CDR2 SYDVKM. The CDR3 has 22 residues. CDR3 nucleotide sequence: TGTGCCAGCAGTTACCCCCTGTCTAACACGCGGGCACGACCGAGTCTAACCTACGAGCAGTACTTC. It encodes CASSYPLSNTRARPSLTYEQYF.

Here the CDR3 reads CASSLAASSYEQYF. DNA for the CDR3: TGTGCCAGCAGTCTAGCGGCTAGCTCCTACGAGCAGTACTTC. The chain carries TRBV6-5 and TRBJ2-7; 7 bases align to TRBD2. The V segment lost 5 bases and the J segment 0 bases; nucleotides outside the gene matches: 4. CDR1 and CDR2 (germline): MNHEY, SVGAGI. The CDR3 has 14 amino acids.

This clone occurred a few times. CDR3 nucleotide sequence: TGTGCCAGCAGTTTAGAGCAACTCCAGGGGGAAAAACTGTTTTTT. This codes for CASSLEQLQGEKLFF. The chain joins TRBV28 to TRBJ1-4; the D gene is possibly TRBD1 (6 bases). V was clipped by 2 bases and J by 8 bases, with 15 bases between them. CDR1 and CDR2 (germline): MDHEN, SYDVKM. The CDR3 covers 15 residues.

The chain recombines TRBV27 with TRBJ2-1; possible D gene TRBD2, 5 bases. Germline CDR1 reads MNHEY; CDR2 reads SMNVEV (reference sequence). The CDR3 runs 14 residues. V lost 8 bases and J lost 2, with 13 bases in between. CDR3 sequence: CASAAVGAYNEQFF. In DNA, the CDR3 is TGTGCCAGCGCCGCCGTGGGAGCCTACAATGAGCAGTTCTTC.

The rearrangement links TRBV6-6 to TRBJ2-7; tentative D call: TRBD2 (6 bases). CDR1 and CDR2 (germline): MNHNY, SVGAGI (reference sequence). V was clipped by 6 bases and J by 0 bases, with 15 bases between them. This CDR3 comprises 15 residues. In nucleotides, the CDR3 is TGTGCCAGCAGCTTACTGGGCGGGGTCTCCTACGAGCAGTACTTC. Translating it yields CASSLLGGVSYEQYF.

This clone has a single count. The V gene is TRBV6-5, the J gene TRBJ2-7; D is possibly TRBD2 (7 bases). Germline V gene sequence: CDR1 MNHEY, CDR2 SVGAGI. The CDR3 length is 13 residues. V was shortened by 7 bases and J by 0 bases, with 10 bases between the two germline ends. The CDR3 spells CASTGGGSYEQYF. DNA for the CDR3: TGTGCCAGCACGGGGGGCGGCTCCTACGAGCAGTACTTC.

The chain links TRBV7-9 to TRBJ2-5, with 7 bases identical to TRBD1. CDR3 length equals 14 residues. The V gene's germline CDR1 is SEHNR and CDR2 FQNEAQ (reference sequence). V lost 5 bases to trimming and J lost 5 bases; unmatched junction nucleotides: 8. Here the CDR3 reads CASSGSGQPETQYF. Written as DNA, the CDR3 is TGTGCCAGCAGCGGATCGGGACAGCCCGAGACCCAGTACTTC.

The chain employs TRBV5-1 and TRBJ2-5, with 7 bases identical to TRBD1. Germline trimming cut 3 bases from V and 2 bases from J; bases unmatched to any gene: 7. CDR1 SGHRS and CDR2 YFSETQ come from the germline V gene. The CDR3 has 15 amino acids. CDR3 residues: CASSSTEGAQETQYF. CDR3 in DNA: TGCGCCAGCAGCTCAACAGAGGGGGCACAAGAGACCCAGTACTTC.

This rearrangement joins TRBV29-1 to TRBJ2-5; D uncertain. Germline V CDR1 and CDR2: SQVTM, ANQGSEA. The CDR3 runs 14 residues. V shed 3 bases and J shed 4 bases, with 15 bases lying between them. CDR3 amino acids: CSVDGLETGETQYF. The CDR3 DNA reads TGCAGCGTTGACGGGCTAGAGACGGGAGAGACCCAGTACTTC.

The rearrangement uses TRBV27 and TRBJ1-2; D gene ambiguous. There are 14 residues in the CDR3. Germline assignment: CDR1 MNHEY and CDR2 SMNVEV (reference sequence). V shed 2 bases and J shed 4 bases, with 11 bases lying between them. CDR3 nucleotides: TGTGCCAGCAGTTTAGGGTCTAACGGCTATGGCTACACCTTC. Protein product: CASSLGSNGYGYTF.